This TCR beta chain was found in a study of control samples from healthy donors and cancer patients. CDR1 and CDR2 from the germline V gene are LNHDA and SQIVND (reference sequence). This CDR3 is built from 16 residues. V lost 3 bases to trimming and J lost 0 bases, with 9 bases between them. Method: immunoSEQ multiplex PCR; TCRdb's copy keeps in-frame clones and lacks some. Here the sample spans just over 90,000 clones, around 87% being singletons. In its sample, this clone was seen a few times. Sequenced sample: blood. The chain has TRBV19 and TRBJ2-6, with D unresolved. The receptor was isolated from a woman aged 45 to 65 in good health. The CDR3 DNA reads TGTGCCAGTAGTATGGTAGTTTTCTCTGGGGCCAACGTCCTGACTTTC. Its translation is CASSMVVFSGANVLTF.